The 27 T cell receptor beta chains reported below all come from one sample, sequenced in a study of cytomegalovirus exposure and HLA in healthy donors (dated by TCRdb to 2016 to 2017). Libraries were constructed by the immunoSEQ multiplex PCR assay. TCRdb provides this immuneACCESS table in a form limited to in-frame rearrangements. Some clones are lacking; in checked studies, under half of them reflect an unresolved V gene, and why the rest are absent is not known. Here the sample has 150,000 or so clones; over 90% occur a single time. Less than 2% of the sample is in the top ten clones. The specimen was PBMCs. The receptor set was obtained from a man aged 18-30 years in good health and CMV-seropositive.

This sequence joins TRBV2 and TRBJ2-1, with D possibly being TRBD1 (6 bases). V lost 6 bases, J lost 8 bases, and 14 bases lay in between. The CDR3 consists of 13 residues. The V gene's germline CDR1 is SNHLY and CDR2 FYNNEI. CDR3: CASRATGGDEQFF. DNA of the CDR3: TGTGCCAGCAGGGCGACAGGTGGCGATGAGCAGTTCTTC.

J is TRBJ2-7 and V is TRBV29-1, with 7 positions matching TRBD2. V lost 2 bases and J lost 5; bases outside the gene matches: 9. Germline lookup yields CDR1 SQVTM and CDR2 ANQGSEA. The CDR3 has 14 residues. The DNA of the CDR3 is TGCAGCGTTGAATTCGGCGGGAGACGTGACGAGCAGTACTTC. Encoded protein: CSVEFGGRRDEQYF.

V usage is TRBV7-2 and J usage is TRBJ2-3; TRBD2 is a possible D gene (5 bases). CDR3 length: 14 residues. From germline, CDR1 is SGHTA and CDR2 FQGNSA. Trimming pared 1 base from V and 6 bases from J, leaving 11 bases between. In DNA form, the CDR3 reads TGTGCCAGCAGCTTAGGACTATCCGTGGATACGCAGTATTTT. It yields the protein CASSLGLSVDTQYF.

The rearrangement joins TRBV27 to TRBJ2-7, with D perhaps matching TRBD1 (5 bases). The CDR3 has 14 amino acids. The V and J ends lost 6 bases and 2 bases respectively, with 14 bases between them. The V gene's germline CDR1 is MNHEY and CDR2 SMNVEV (reference sequence). DNA for the CDR3: TGTGCCAGCAGCTGGCACAGGAATGCCTACGAGCAGTACTTC. Its translation: CASSWHRNAYEQYF.

The chain recombines TRBV7-3 with TRBJ2-1; the match to TRBD1 covers 9 bases. The length of the CDR3 is 13 residues. Germline CDR1 reads SGHTA; CDR2 reads FQGTGA. The J segment lost 7 bases and the V segment lost 4 bases, leaving 2 bases of the junction unmatched. DNA for the CDR3: TGTGCCAGCAGCTCGGGACAGGGTAATGAGCAGTTCTTC. It specifies CASSSGQGNEQFF.

The rearrangement uses TRBV2 and TRBJ2-1; 12 bases fit TRBD2. From germline, CDR1 is SNHLY and CDR2 FYNNEI. The CDR3 has 17 amino acids. V was pared by 0 bases and J by 7 bases, with 7 bases of the junction left unmatched. CDR3 nucleotide sequence: TGTGCCAGCAGTGAAGCGAGACTAGCGGGAGAAGGGAATGAGCAGTTCTTC. Protein sequence: CASSEARLAGEGNEQFF. Variable domain in full (rest from reference TRBV2 and TRBJ2-1): EPEVTQTPSHQVTQMGQEVILRCVPISNHLYFYWYRQILGQKVEFLVSFYNNEISEKSEIFDDQFSVERPDGSNFTLKIRSTKLEDSAMYFCASSEARLAGEGNEQFFGPGTRLTVL.

The chain is built from TRBV6-1 and TRBJ2-1; TRBD2 is a possible D gene (6 bases). Germline V CDR1 and CDR2: MNHNS, SASEGT. The CDR3 loop spans 12 amino acids. Trimming removed 3 bases from V and 11 bases from J, with 11 bases in between. The CDR3 spells CASSEFAGQQFF. Written as DNA, the CDR3 is TGTGCCAGCAGTGAGTTTGCGGGGCAGCAGTTCTTC.

The chain is built from TRBV5-1 and TRBJ2-7; 11 bases fit TRBD2. V trimming: 4 bases; J trimming: 1 base; junction bases outside the gene matches: 7. CDR3 length: 16 amino acids. In germline, CDR1 is SGHRS, CDR2 YFSETQ. CDR3 in DNA: TGCGCCAGCAGCGCTGGACTAGCGGGTTTATCCTACGAGCAGTACTTC. This codes for CASSAGLAGLSYEQYF.

The V gene is TRBV28, the J gene TRBJ2-7; the D gene is possibly TRBD1 (5 bases). Germline V gene data show CDR1 as MDHEN and CDR2 as SYDVKM. The CDR3 runs 14 residues. V was pared by 5 bases and J by 2 bases, with 13 bases between. The CDR3 loop is CASSVQGPAYEQYF. CDR3 sequence (DNA): TGTGCCAGCAGTGTTCAGGGCCCCGCCTACGAGCAGTACTTC. Variable domain in full (rest from reference TRBV28 and TRBJ2-7): DVKVTQSSRYLVKRTGEKVFLECVQDMDHENMFWYRQDPGLGLRLIYFSYDVKMKEKGDIPEGYSVSREKKERFSLILESASTNQTSMYLCASSVQGPAYEQYFGPGTRLTVT.

The chain is built from TRBV6-1 and TRBJ1-1; possible D gene TRBD1, 6 bases. Between the trimmed V and J ends, which lost 5 bases and 1 base, there was a span of 14 bases. In germline, CDR1 is MNHNS, CDR2 SASEGT. The CDR3 is 15 amino acids. The CDR3: CASSSWTAGNTEAFF. The DNA of the CDR3 is TGTGCCAGCAGTTCCTGGACAGCTGGGAACACTGAAGCTTTCTTT.

The chain recombines TRBV6-6 with TRBJ1-2, with D possibly being TRBD1 (5 bases). Trimming took 5 bases from V and 8 from J, leaving 12 bases between them. The CDR3 has 12 residues. Germline V lookup: CDR1 MNHNY, CDR2 SVGAGI (reference sequence). The CDR3 here is CASSRSGEGYTF. CDR3 nucleotides: TGTGCCAGCAGTCGATCGGGGGAGGGCTACACCTTC.

V usage is TRBV10-1 and J usage is TRBJ2-5, with TRBD1 matching over 8 bases. Germline V gene data show CDR1 as WNHNN and CDR2 as SYGVQD (reference sequence). After removal of 3 bases from V and 5 bases from J, the junction contained 8 bases not matched to a gene. The CDR3 runs to 15 residues. CDR3 sequence reads: CASSDTSGGAETQYF. The DNA for the CDR3 is TGCGCCAGCAGTGATACGTCAGGGGGCGCCGAGACCCAGTACTTC.

The chain links TRBV2 to TRBJ2-3, with 7 positions matching TRBD1. V shed 9 bases and J 0 bases; nucleotides not matched to a gene: 6. CDR3 length: 14 amino acids. CDR1 SNHLY and CDR2 FYNNEI come from the germline V gene. The CDR3 DNA follows: TGTGCCAGTTACAGGGGCTATAGCACAGATACGCAGTATTTT. This encodes CASYRGYSTDTQYF.

This clone appeared a single time. The rearrangement uses TRBV6-9 and TRBJ2-1; 8 nucleotides match TRBD2. Germline trimming cut 2 bases from V and 3 bases from J; bases unmatched to any gene: 3. The CDR3 is made up of 15 amino acids. Germline-derived CDR1 and CDR2 are MNHGY and SVAAGI. This chain's CDR3 is CASSYGGRNYNEQFF. DNA for the CDR3: TGTGCCAGCAGTTATGGCGGGAGGAACTACAATGAGCAGTTCTTC.

The V call is TRBV7-9, the J call TRBJ2-7; 7 nucleotides match TRBD2. CDR1 and CDR2 from the germline V gene are SEHNR and FQNEAQ (reference sequence). The CDR3 is made up of 16 amino acids. V gave up 5 bases and J gave up 4 bases; unmatched junction bases: 14. Here the CDR3 reads CASSAPGGRRAYEQYF. In DNA form, the CDR3 reads TGTGCCAGCAGCGCGCCCGGGGGGAGGAGGGCATACGAGCAGTACTTC.

This chain joins TRBV21-1 and TRBJ1-6; TRBD1, the D gene given by the table, was not confirmed from the DNA. TRBV21-1 is classified as a pseudogene. The length of the CDR3 is 23 residues. CDR3 amino acids: CASSKSRQPSVTASSSYNSPLHF. CDR3 DNA sequence: TGTGCCAGCAGCAAAAGCCGACAACCGTCTGTGACAGCGAGTTCCTCCTATAATTCACCCCTCCACTTT.

In its sample, this clone was seen once. CDR3 sequence: CASSLRGGTGNLLPYNEQFF. The CDR3 DNA reads TGTGCCAGCAGCTTACGAGGGGGGACAGGGAATTTATTACCCTACAATGAGCAGTTCTTC. V and J are TRBV7-6 and TRBJ2-1, with TRBD1 matching over 9 bases. Germline CDR1 reads SGHVS; CDR2 reads FNYEAQ. J was trimmed by 2 bases and V by 2 bases; bases with no gene match: 16. The CDR3 spans 20 residues. Using reference TRBV7-6 and TRBJ2-1 for the parts outside the CDR3, the full variable domain is GAGVSQSPRYKVTKRGQDVALRCDPISGHVSLYWYRQALGQGPEFLTYFNYEAQQDKSGLPNDRFSAERPEGSISTLTIQRTEQRDSAMYRCASSLRGGTGNLLPYNEQFFGPGTRLTVL.

This chain connects TRBV27 to TRBJ2-3; no reliable D call. CDR1 and CDR2 (germline): MNHEY, SMNVEV (reference sequence). The CDR3 totals 14 residues. The V end was cut by 3 bases, the J end by 0 bases, with 7 bases between. CDR3 in amino acids: CASSFLGSTDTQYF. CDR3 nucleotide sequence: TGTGCCAGCAGTTTCCTCGGGAGCACAGATACGCAGTATTTT.

The rearrangement joins TRBV2 to TRBJ1-1; D is uncertain. V lost 4 bases to trimming and J lost 1 base, with 10 bases between them. CDR1 and CDR2 from the germline V gene are SNHLY and FYNNEI. The CDR3 sequence is 14 residues long. CDR3 sequence reads: CASSVTGSNTEAFF. The CDR3 bases are TGTGCCAGCAGTGTAACGGGATCGAACACTGAAGCTTTCTTT. The full variable domain, its missing parts supplied by reference TRBV2 and TRBJ1-1, is EPEVTQTPSHQVTQMGQEVILRCVPISNHLYFYWYRQILGQKVEFLVSFYNNEISEKSEIFDDQFSVERPDGSNFTLKIRSTKLEDSAMYFCASSVTGSNTEAFFGQGTRLTVV.

This sequence joins TRBV9 and TRBJ2-1; TRBD2 agrees at 9 bases. V dropped 1 base and J dropped 5; count of bases not matched to a gene: 7. CDR1 and CDR2 (germline): SGDLS, YYNGEE. There are 16 residues in the CDR3. The CDR3 DNA follows: TGTGCCAGCAGCGTAAGGACTAGCGCCAAAAACAATGAGCAGTTCTTC. Translating gives CASSVRTSAKNNEQFF.

This clone was observed once. The CDR3 DNA reads TGTGCCAGTGCTTTAGCGGGAGGGCTCGCAGATACGCAGTATTTT. Amino acid sequence: CASALAGGLADTQYF. The chain employs TRBV7-2 and TRBJ2-3; the match to TRBD2 covers 11 bases. In germline, CDR1 is SGHTA, CDR2 FQGNSA. Trimming took 9 bases from V and 4 from J; bases not matched to a gene: 9. The length of the CDR3 is 15 residues.

This chain links TRBV11-2 with TRBJ2-7; possible D gene TRBD1, 5 bases. Trimming shortened V by 4 bases and J by 0 bases, and 7 bases separated the two germline ends. The germline V gene has CDR1 SGHAT and CDR2 FQNNGV. The CDR3 extends over 13 amino acids. Here the CDR3 reads CASSWGSSYEQYF. DNA for the CDR3: TGTGCCAGCAGCTGGGGCAGCTCCTACGAGCAGTACTTC.

CDR3 protein: CASSLAEGGGAFF. The CDR3 coding sequence is TGTGCCAGCAGCTTAGCGGAAGGGGGGGGAGCTTTCTTT. V and J are TRBV7-9 and TRBJ1-1, with D possibly being TRBD1 (6 bases). This CDR3 is 13 amino acids long. V was trimmed by 0 bases and J by 10 bases, leaving 12 bases between them. Germline V gives CDR1 SEHNR, CDR2 FQNEAQ (reference sequence). Variable domain in full (rest from reference TRBV7-9 and TRBJ1-1): DTGVSQNPRHKITKRGQNVTFRCDPISEHNRLYWYRQTLGQGPEFLTYFQNEAQLEKSRLLSDRFSAERPKGSFSTLEIQRTEQGDSAMYLCASSLAEGGGAFFGQGTRLTVV.

The genes are TRBV27 and TRBJ1-1; a possible D gene is TRBD1 (6 bases). V shed 6 bases and J shed 1 base, with 15 bases lying between them. Germline CDR1 and CDR2: MNHEY and SMNVEV (reference sequence). The CDR3 covers 15 residues. The CDR3 bases are TGTGCCAGCAGGTATACAGGGAAAAGGAACACTGAAGCTTTCTTT. Translated, it gives CASRYTGKRNTEAFF.

This rearrangement joins TRBV28 to TRBJ2-1; 7 bases map to TRBD1. There are 19 residues in the CDR3. The junction had 21 bases not matched to a gene; V was cut back by 5 bases and J by 5 bases. The germline V gene encodes CDR1 MDHEN and CDR2 SYDVKM. The CDR3 spells CASSLDRPGSRQKNNEQFF. The CDR3 DNA is TGTGCCAGCAGTCTGGACAGGCCGGGTAGTCGCCAGAAAAACAATGAGCAGTTCTTC.

This chain uses TRBV7-9 with TRBJ2-3, with TRBD1 matching 7 bases. CDR1 SEHNR and CDR2 FQNEAQ come from the germline V gene (reference sequence). Trimming took 5 bases from V and 0 from J; bases not matched to a gene: 11. The CDR3 totals 17 residues. CDR3: CASSQRGPRTSTDTQYF. Here the CDR3 DNA reads TGTGCCAGCAGCCAAAGGGGGCCACGCACTAGCACAGATACGCAGTATTTT.

The rearrangement uses TRBV18 and TRBJ2-5; possibly TRBD2 for D (7 bases). Trimming left V 6 bases short and J 4 bases short, with 15 bases between. CDR1 is KGHSH, CDR2 LQKENI, per germline. The CDR3 is 14 residues long. The CDR3 is CASSFFGGRETQYF. CDR3 in DNA: TGTGCCAGCTCCTTTTTCGGGGGGCGAGAGACCCAGTACTTC.